This T cell receptor (beta chain) derives from a study of cytomegalovirus exposure and HLA in healthy donors. Study-wide results and limits: In vitro checks showed that a few CMV-associated chains really do target CMV antigens.

The PCR had 60 Vbeta and 13 Jbeta primers. The protocol was immunoSEQ multiplex PCR, while the TCRdb copy is restricted to in-frame clones and leaves out a portion. The profile shows 90,000 to 120,000 clones, more than 75% of them singletons. Trimming at V came to 4 bases and at J to 3 bases, leaving 5 bases not matched to a gene. Germline values: CDR1 MNHNS, CDR2 SASEGT. The CDR3 consists of 15 residues. On this clone itself: Its cognate antigen is unknown.

This receptor was identified in a man aged 30 to 39 in good health and CMV-seropositive. Sequenced input: PBMCs. This chain links TRBV6-1 with TRBJ2-3, with 9 positions matching TRBD1. The CDR3, as DNA: TGTGCCAGCAGTGTCGGGGACAGGGTAACAGATACGCAGTATTTT. Translation gives CASSVGDRVTDTQYF.